This record covers a single T cell receptor beta chain. Its antigen remains unidentified. The data were obtained in a study of CD4+ T cells in melanoma. The CDR3 runs to 14 residues. CDR1 and CDR2 (germline): LNHNV, YYDKDF (reference sequence). J was trimmed by 5 bases and V by 9 bases; bases with no gene match: 13. TCRdb's table, derived via immunoSEQ multiplex PCR, lists solely in-frame clones and lacks some. The data contain about 9,900 clones, about 70% of them seen just once; the ten biggest clones take up roughly a fifth. Study conclusions and caveats: CD8+ T cell, macrophage and B cell function reportedly correlated with neoantigen-specific CD4+ T cells. In melanoma, neoantigen-specific CD4+ T cells reportedly differed in differentiation state.

The gene calls are TRBV15 and TRBJ2-7, with 7 positions matching TRBD1. Sequencing was carried out using peripheral blood. This receptor was obtained from a human donor with melanoma. The DNA for the CDR3 is TGTGCCACGAGACCCGGTACAGGGGTCGACGAGCAGTACTTC. This sequence encodes CATRPGTGVDEQYF.